The 2 T cell receptor beta chains in this list originate from one sample, sequenced in a study of T-cell reconstitution after alpha-beta-depleted transplantation in children. Preparation of the TCRbeta library used unique molecular identifiers. TCRdb itself ran the PCR reads through MiXCR, one entry per CDR3 protein. The top ten clones hold just under 6.5% of a sample with 240,000 or so distinct CDR3 sequences, approximately 8% of them seen once. The starting material was PBMCs, mostly from graft donor cells, obtained 180 days after TCRalphabeta/CD19-depleted stem cell transplant. These receptors were collected from a male patient aged 10 to 17 who had a stem cell transplant for acute lymphoblastic leukemia, so the T cells may come from the graft donor.

This clonotype showed up many times. V is TRBV28 and J is TRBJ1-6; 7 positions match TRBD1. The V segment lost 6 bases and the J segment 3 bases; nucleotides outside the gene matches: 17. This CDR3 spans 19 amino acids. Looked up from germline, CDR1 is MDHEN and CDR2 is SYDVKM. For the CDR3, the DNA is TGTGCCAGCAGCCCTCATCGGGACAGCTACTTTATCTATAATTCACCCCTCCACTTT. It encodes CASSPHRDSYFIYNSPLHF.

This clonotype was counted many times. V is TRBV6-5 and J is TRBJ1-4; 7 bases agree with TRBD1. Germline V gene data show CDR1 as MNHEY and CDR2 as SVGAGI. V dropped 0 bases and J dropped 7; count of bases not matched to a gene: 5. CDR3 length: 15 residues. CDR3 nucleotide sequence: TGTGCCAGCAGTTACTCAGAGGGGGCGGGTGAAAAACTGTTTTTT. Protein sequence: CASSYSEGAGEKLFF.